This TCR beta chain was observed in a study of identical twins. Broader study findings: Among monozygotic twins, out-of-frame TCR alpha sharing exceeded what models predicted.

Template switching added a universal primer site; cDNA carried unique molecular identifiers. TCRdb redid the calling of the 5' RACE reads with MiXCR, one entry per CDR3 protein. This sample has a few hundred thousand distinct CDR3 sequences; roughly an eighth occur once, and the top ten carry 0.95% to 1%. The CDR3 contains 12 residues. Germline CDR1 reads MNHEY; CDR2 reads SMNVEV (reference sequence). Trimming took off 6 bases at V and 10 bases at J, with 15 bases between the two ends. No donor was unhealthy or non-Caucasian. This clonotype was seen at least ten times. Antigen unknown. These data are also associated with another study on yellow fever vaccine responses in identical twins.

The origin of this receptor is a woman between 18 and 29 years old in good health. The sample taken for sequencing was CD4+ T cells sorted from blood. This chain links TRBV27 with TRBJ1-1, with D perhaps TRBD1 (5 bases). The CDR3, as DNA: TGTGCCAGCAGATCTGAAAGGGGTTTAGCTTTCTTT. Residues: CASRSERGLAFF.